The T cell receptor beta chain described here comes from a study of shared clonotypes between healthy human individuals. Study background: In total, the donors were two women and a few men aged 18 to 49.

Only in-frame clones appear in the TCRdb table, and some are missing; sequencing was by immunoSEQ multiplex PCR. This table holds some 1.5 million clones, roughly 96% found once. Adults of Caucasian background living in Nashville, Tennessee made up all donors. In the CD4+ fraction, cells were divided into CD45RA+ naive and CD45RA-negative memory subsets. V lost 8 bases to trimming and J lost 3 bases; unmatched junction nucleotides: 9. CDR1 is MNHEY and CDR2 is SMNVEV in the germline V gene (reference sequence). The CDR3 spans 15 residues. Sequenced material: naive CD4+ T cells sorted from blood. Specified subset: CD45RA+ positively selected. V is TRBV27 and J is TRBJ2-2; 7 bases are a match to TRBD2. This TCR derives from a man aged 25 to 40 in good health. Here the CDR3 DNA reads TGTGCCAGCCGTAAGGCGGGAGTTGACACCGGGGAGCTGTTTTTT. It is translated as CASRKAGVDTGELFF.